The sequence of this T cell receptor (beta chain) was determined in a study of blood T cells in healthy people across ages. The germline V gene encodes CDR1 SQVTM and CDR2 ANQGSEA. J was trimmed by 9 bases and V by 7 bases; bases with no gene match: 14. This CDR3 comprises 15 residues. This clonotype came up a few times. For the second PCR, which ran for roughly 6 to 12 cycles, a sample-barcoded 5' primer and a J-beta primer mix were used. In TCRdb, the 5' RACE reads were re-called with MiXCR into one record per CDR3 protein. Of hundreds of thousands of distinct CDR3 sequences listed, approximately 49% were seen once; the top ten hold roughly 34%.

The chain carries TRBV29-1 and TRBJ2-1; 11 bases are shared with TRBD2. This receptor was identified in a woman aged 55-69 years in good health. The sequenced material came from blood. In DNA form, the CDR3 reads TGCAGCGCAGAGGGCACTAGCGGGAGCAGGAGTGAGCAGTTCTTC. Translated, it gives CSAEGTSGSRSEQFF.